Each of the 20 T cell receptor beta chains below was sequenced from the same sample in a study of CD8 T cells in ankylosing spondylitis. TCRdb re-called the 5' RACE reads with MiXCR, one entry per CDR3 protein. The table lists roughly 230,000 distinct CDR3 sequences, more than 15% of them singletons, with around a third in the top ten. Sample: blood, either unsorted or a sorted T cell fraction (not recorded which). These receptor sequences come from a male donor with ankylosing spondylitis or in good health (not recorded which).

This clonotype occurred a few times. The V call is TRBV10-3, the J call TRBJ2-1, with TRBD1 matching 7 bases. The CDR3 has 16 amino acids. Germline CDR1 reads ENHRY; CDR2 reads SYGVKD. The J segment lost 4 bases and the V segment lost 6 bases, leaving 12 bases of the junction unmatched. CDR3 bases: TGTGCCATCAGGAACGACAGGGACCAAAAATACAATGAGCAGTTCTTC. It codes for CAIRNDRDQKYNEQFF.

The CDR3 coding sequence is TGCGCCAGCAGCCAAGCCCAGGGGCAGGGGGCTGTCTGGGTGGAAAAACTGTTTTTT. Translated, it gives CASSQAQGQGAVWVEKLFF. The chain combines TRBV4-3 with TRBJ1-4; 8 bases are a match to TRBD1. Unmatched junction bases numbered 18, after V lost 1 base and J lost 8 bases. CDR1 and CDR2 (germline): LGHNA, YSLEER. The CDR3 runs to 19 residues.

This clonotype was observed many times. The CDR3 region is CSVVEGSYEQYF. The CDR3 nucleotides are TGCAGCGTTGTTGAGGGATCCTACGAGCAGTACTTC. The chain links TRBV29-1 to TRBJ2-7, with TRBD2 as a possible D gene (5 bases). Germline CDR1 reads SQVTM; CDR2 reads ANQGSEA. The CDR3 has 12 amino acids. The V end was cut by 4 bases, the J end by 1 base, with 8 bases between.

This clonotype was recorded a few times. The CDR3 DNA reads as TGTGCCAGCAGCTCGGGGGGAGTGGAGCAGTTCTTC. Translated, it gives CASSSGGVEQFF. V gene TRBV13 combines with J gene TRBJ2-1; 7 nucleotides match TRBD2. The V and J ends lost 4 bases and 10 bases, in that order; junction bases with no gene match: 4. The CDR3 sequence is 12 residues long. Germline CDR1 PRHDT, CDR2 FYEKMQ (reference sequence).

A few counts support this clonotype. V and J are TRBV20-1 and TRBJ2-1; possibly TRBD1 or TRBD2 for D (7 bases each). Trimming shortened V by 4 bases and J by 3 bases, and 16 bases separated the two germline ends. CDR1 is DFQATT and CDR2 is SNEGSKA in the germline V gene (reference sequence). The CDR3 covers 15 residues. CDR3 amino acids: CSATKAGGDYNEQFF. CDR3 sequence (DNA): TGCAGTGCTACCAAAGCAGGGGGGGACTACAATGAGCAGTTCTTC.

V is TRBV7-3 and J is TRBJ2-5; 9 bases agree with TRBD2. Germline trimming cut 5 bases from V and 5 bases from J; bases unmatched to any gene: 9. In germline, CDR1 is SGHTA, CDR2 FQGTGA. This CDR3 is 15 amino acids long. This CDR3 is CASSPGASGTETQYF. The CDR3 DNA is TGTGCCAGCAGCCCTGGGGCTAGCGGGACTGAGACCCAGTACTTC.

The rearrangement uses TRBV5-1 and TRBJ2-7, with 7 bases that match TRBD2. Germline CDR1 reads SGHRS; CDR2 reads YFSETQ. After removal of 8 bases from V and 3 bases from J, the junction contained 11 bases not matched to a gene. CDR3 length equals 14 residues. CDR3 amino acids: CARPGRGCRYEQYF. CDR3 DNA: TGCGCCAGACCAGGGAGGGGCTGTCGCTACGAGCAGTACTTC.

The chain combines TRBV4-3 with TRBJ2-7, with 11 bases that match TRBD1. Germline V gene sequence: CDR1 LGHNA, CDR2 YSLEER. The CDR3 is made up of 17 amino acids. J gave up 4 bases and V 0 bases, and 8 bases lay outside the gene matches. The CDR3 region is CASSQDSRDRGWYEQYF. For the CDR3, the DNA is TGCGCCAGCAGCCAAGATTCTCGGGACAGGGGGTGGTACGAGCAGTACTTC.

This clonotype was seen many times. J is TRBJ2-3 and V is TRBV10-3, with 8 bases lining up with TRBD1. The V gene's germline CDR1 is ENHRY and CDR2 SYGVKD. The CDR3 covers 15 residues. Losses at the gene ends were 6 bases for V and 6 bases for J; bases not matched to a gene: 11. CDR3 sequence: CAISDGQGPLDTQYF. The CDR3 DNA is TGTGCCATCAGCGATGGACAGGGTCCATTGGATACGCAGTATTTT.

This chain's CDR3 is CSVIQGAYEQYF. CDR3 DNA: TGCAGCGTTATACAGGGTGCGTACGAGCAGTACTTC. V is TRBV29-1 and J is TRBJ2-7; weak D call: TRBD1 (6 bases). CDR1 is SQVTM, CDR2 ANQGSEA, per germline. This CDR3 is 12 amino acids long. Trimming removed 5 bases at V and 4 bases at J, with 12 bases between.

This chain joins TRBV29-1 and TRBJ1-3, with D maybe TRBD1 (6 bases). V was shortened by 0 bases and J by 8 bases, with 11 bases between the two germline ends. This CDR3 comprises 13 residues. Germline V lookup: CDR1 SQVTM, CDR2 ANQGSEA. The CDR3 nucleotides are TGCAGCGTTGAAGATACAGGGATGGACACCATATATTTT. It is translated as CSVEDTGMDTIYF. Looking up the rest from reference TRBV29-1 and TRBJ1-3 gives the full variable domain: SAVISQKPSRDICQRGTSLTIQCQVDSQVTMMFWYRQQPGQSLTLIATANQGSEATYESGFVIDKFPISRPNLTFSTLTVSNMSPEDSSIYLCSVEDTGMDTIYFGEGSWLTVV.

In its sample, this clonotype was seen many times. The V and J genes are TRBV11-2 and TRBJ2-3; D gene uncertain. CDR3 length: 11 residues. The ends were cut back, 4 bases at V and 7 bases at J, with 6 bases in the middle. The germline V gene has CDR1 SGHAT and CDR2 FQNNGV. CDR3 sequence reads: CASSSSYTQYF. Here the CDR3 DNA reads TGTGCCAGCAGCTCCAGTTATACGCAGTATTTT.

This clonotype was seen a handful of times. The chain is built from TRBV5-1 and TRBJ2-7, with D unclear. The CDR3 contains 15 residues. Germline lookup yields CDR1 SGHRS and CDR2 YFSETQ. V was trimmed by 0 bases and J by 0 bases, leaving 10 bases between them. The CDR3: CASSLVFSNSYEQYF. The CDR3 coding sequence is TGCGCCAGCAGCTTGGTATTCTCCAACTCCTACGAGCAGTACTTC.

The chain is built from TRBV4-1 and TRBJ2-5, with D possibly matching TRBD2 (7 bases). V was clipped by 1 base and J by 4 bases, with 19 bases between them. Germline V gives CDR1 MGHRA, CDR2 YSYEKL. This CDR3 has 17 amino acids. The CDR3 loop reads CASSQVAGGGLVETQYF. CDR3 nucleotides: TGCGCCAGCAGCCAAGTAGCGGGCGGGGGCCTCGTAGAGACCCAGTACTTC.

The chain joins TRBV4-3 to TRBJ2-7, with unresolved D. Germline assignment: CDR1 LGHNA and CDR2 YSLEER. The ends were cut back, 4 bases at V and 2 bases at J, with 15 bases in the middle. The CDR3 spans 15 residues. The CDR3 DNA reads as TGCGCCAGCAGCCCCTGGGCCACCGAGGCCTACGAGCAGTACTTC. Encoded protein: CASSPWATEAYEQYF.

The chain combines TRBV6-1 with TRBJ2-7; TRBD2 might be the D (5 bases). V lost 4 bases and J 1 base, leaving 17 bases between the germline ends. The germline CDR1 and CDR2 sequences are MNHNS and SASEGT. The CDR3 totals 16 residues. CDR3 in amino acids: CASSGPSGRESYEQYF. CDR3 nucleotides: TGTGCCAGCAGTGGACCGTCCGGCCGGGAATCCTACGAGCAGTACTTC.

The table lists this clonotype with a few counts. V is TRBV28 and J is TRBJ2-7; D call uncertain. In germline, CDR1 is MDHEN, CDR2 SYDVKM. V was cut by 4 bases and J by 2 bases, with 12 bases left in between. CDR3 size: 14 residues. Here the CDR3 DNA reads TGTGCCAGCAGTTCTATGGGCCAGACCTACGAGCAGTACTTC. Its translation: CASSSMGQTYEQYF.

This clonotype was found a few times. The chain has TRBV20-1 and TRBJ2-1, with a weak D call TRBD2 (6 bases). The CDR3 loop spans 15 amino acids. Germline V CDR1 and CDR2: DFQATT, SNEGSKA (reference sequence). Between the trimmed V and J ends, which lost 1 base and 3 bases, there was a span of 13 bases. CDR3 sequence: CSARVIDGSYNEQFF. CDR3 in DNA: TGCAGTGCTAGAGTAATCGACGGGAGCTACAATGAGCAGTTCTTC.

This chain uses TRBV7-2 with TRBJ2-3; no clear D gene. V was pared by 3 bases and J by 6 bases, with 7 bases between. The CDR3 length is 12 residues. Germline V gene lookup returns CDR1 SGHTA and CDR2 FQGNSA. Written as DNA, the CDR3 is TGTGCCAGCAGCTTCTCTTGGGATACGCAGTATTTT. Its translation: CASSFSWDTQYF.

The CDR3 nucleotides read TGTGCCAGCAGCTTCGCCGATCCGACTAGCACAGATACGCAGTATTTT. Protein product: CASSFADPTSTDTQYF. The chain links TRBV11-2 to TRBJ2-3; D gene unclear. V was pared by 3 bases and J by 0 bases, with 13 bases between. The germline gives CDR1 SGHAT, CDR2 FQNNGV. The CDR3 has 16 residues.